This is a list of T cell receptor beta chains from one sample in a study of blood T cell repertoires in COVID-19. Using immunoSEQ multiplex PCR, the repertoire was profiled, and TCRdb retains in-frame clones only, with some absent. The sample yields 130,000 or so clones, roughly four fifths seen once. Input material: PBMCs or T cells enriched from blood (not recorded which). All receptors come from a man younger than 45 who had recovered from COVID-19. The CDR3 runs from the conserved cysteine through the conserved F or W. A D gene is named only where the DNA matches it firmly. Size values are once, few and many counts, or a class for expanded clones, and some rows have none.

CDR3nt: TGTGCCAGCAGCCTAACAGGGGGCAATGAGCAGTTCTTC
CDR3aa: CASSLTGGNEQFF
j_gene: TRBJ2-1
d_gene: TRBD1
v_gene: TRBV11-2
abundance: once

CDR3nt: TGTGCCAGCAGCGTCACTAGCACTAGCACAGATACGCAGTATTTT
CDR3aa: CASSVTSTSTDTQYF
j_gene: TRBJ2-3
d_gene: .
v_gene: TRBV9
abundance: .

CDR3nt: TGTGCCAGCAGCCGCGGGGGGACCGGGGAGCTGTTTTTT
CDR3aa: CASSRGGTGELFF
j_gene: TRBJ2-2
d_gene: TRBD2
v_gene: TRBV12-3/TRBV12-4
abundance: few

CDR3nt: TGCGCCAGCAGCCAAGCTCCGACAGGAGTGGATAATGAAAAACTGTTTTTT
CDR3aa: CASSQAPTGVDNEKLFF
j_gene: TRBJ1-4
d_gene: .
v_gene: TRBV4-1
abundance: once

CDR3nt: TGTGCCAGCAGCCGGGGGGGGCATATGAACACTGAAGCTTTCTTT
CDR3aa: CASSRGGHMNTEAFF
j_gene: TRBJ1-1
d_gene: .
v_gene: TRBV11-1
abundance: once

CDR3nt: TGCGCCAGCAGCTCCTACGACACCAACACTGAAGCTTTCTTT
CDR3aa: CASSSYDTNTEAFF
j_gene: TRBJ1-1
d_gene: .
v_gene: TRBV5-1
abundance: .

CDR3nt: TGTGCCAGCAGCGCCGTCCCAGGTACGCAGTATTTT
CDR3aa: CASSAVPGTQYF
j_gene: TRBJ2-3
d_gene: .
v_gene: TRBV9
abundance: .

CDR3nt: TGTGCCAGCAGCCAAGATCTGGACTGGTGGTTGCGAGATACGCAGTATTTT
CDR3aa: CASSQDLDWWLRDTQYF
j_gene: TRBJ2-3
d_gene: .
v_gene: TRBV14
abundance: .

CDR3nt: TGTGCCAGCAGGTTGGGCAGGAACACCGGGGAGCTGTTTTTT
CDR3aa: CASRLGRNTGELFF
j_gene: TRBJ2-2
d_gene: .
v_gene: TRBV6-5
abundance: .

CDR3nt: TGCGCCAGCAGTTTTCCCCCCCCCGGGGGGACAGATACGCAGTATTTT
CDR3aa: CASSFPPPGGTDTQYF
j_gene: TRBJ2-3
d_gene: TRBD2
v_gene: TRBV23-1
abundance: .

CDR3nt: TGTGCCAGCAGATCACAGGGCCCAGATACGCAGTATTTT
CDR3aa: CASRSQGPDTQYF
j_gene: TRBJ2-3
d_gene: .
v_gene: TRBV5-4
abundance: .

CDR3nt: TGTGCCAGCAGCTTTTCCGGGCGCGGGTCCCCCGGGGAGACCCAGTACTTC
CDR3aa: CASSFSGRGSPGETQYF
j_gene: TRBJ2-5
d_gene: .
v_gene: TRBV11-2
abundance: .

CDR3nt: TGTGCCAGCAGCCCCAGGTTCGACAGGGCTGGAAACACCATATATTTT
CDR3aa: CASSPRFDRAGNTIYF
j_gene: TRBJ1-3
d_gene: TRBD1
v_gene: TRBV14
abundance: .

CDR3nt: TGTGCCAGCAGCTTGGGGTCGGGACTAGCGGGGGGTGCAGATACGCAGTATTTT
CDR3aa: CASSLGSGLAGGADTQYF
j_gene: TRBJ2-3
d_gene: TRBD2
v_gene: TRBV5-4
abundance: few

CDR3nt: TGTGCCAGCAGCTTAGATCTGGGTAGCGGGCGCTCCTACGAGCAGTACTTC
CDR3aa: CASSLDLGSGRSYEQYF
j_gene: TRBJ2-7
d_gene: TRBD2
v_gene: TRBV11-2
abundance: once

CDR3nt: TGTGCCAGCAAATTGGCGGGGGATGTGGGGGAGCTGTTTTTT
CDR3aa: CASKLAGDVGELFF
j_gene: TRBJ2-2
d_gene: TRBD2
v_gene: TRBV6-5
abundance: once

CDR3nt: TGTGCCAGCAGTTTATCGGGGGGTGTCGGGAATCAGCCCCAGCATTTT
CDR3aa: CASSLSGGVGNQPQHF
j_gene: TRBJ1-5
d_gene: .
v_gene: TRBV27
abundance: .

CDR3nt: TGTGCCAGCAGTGAAGCTGTGAGCACCGGGGAGCTGTTTTTT
CDR3aa: CASSEAVSTGELFF
j_gene: TRBJ2-2
d_gene: .
v_gene: TRBV2
abundance: .

CDR3nt: TGTGCCAGCAGGGCACAGGCCGGGACAGGACTTCGCGTTACTGAAGCTTTCTTT
CDR3aa: CASRAQAGTGLRVTEAFF
j_gene: TRBJ1-1
d_gene: TRBD1
v_gene: TRBV2
abundance: .

CDR3nt: TGTGCCAGCAGTTCGGGACAGGGGATAGATACGCAGTATTTT
CDR3aa: CASSSGQGIDTQYF
j_gene: TRBJ2-3
d_gene: TRBD1
v_gene: TRBV11-2
abundance: .

CDR3nt: TGTGCCAGCAGAAAACAGGGGGTGACCGGGGAGCTGTTTTTT
CDR3aa: CASRKQGVTGELFF
j_gene: TRBJ2-2
d_gene: TRBD1
v_gene: TRBV7-8
abundance: few

CDR3nt: TGCGCCAGCAGCTTGGGACAGGGGTTTGAAGCTTTCTTT
CDR3aa: CASSLGQGFEAFF
j_gene: TRBJ1-1
d_gene: TRBD1
v_gene: TRBV5-1
abundance: .

CDR3nt: TGTGCCAGCAGCTCCAACGGGGGGGGCTACAATGAGCAGTTCTTC
CDR3aa: CASSSNGGGYNEQFF
j_gene: TRBJ2-1
d_gene: TRBD2
v_gene: TRBV11-3
abundance: .

CDR3nt: TGCGCCAGCAGCCTGGTCGAACTAGCGGACAATGAGCAGTTCTTC
CDR3aa: CASSLVELADNEQFF
j_gene: TRBJ2-1
d_gene: TRBD2
v_gene: TRBV4-1
abundance: .

CDR3nt: TGTGCCAGCAGGGGGGGGACAGGGGTAAGATATCAGCCCCAGCATTTT
CDR3aa: CASRGGTGVRYQPQHF
j_gene: TRBJ1-5
d_gene: TRBD1
v_gene: TRBV28
abundance: .

CDR3nt: TGTGCCAGCAGCTCACTAGCGGGGGGAACGAACACCGGGGAGCTGTTTTTT
CDR3aa: CASSSLAGGTNTGELFF
j_gene: TRBJ2-2
d_gene: TRBD2
v_gene: TRBV7-9
abundance: .

CDR3nt: TGTGCCAGCAGCTTAGGGCAGAATAACAATTCACCCCTCCACTTT
CDR3aa: CASSLGQNNNSPLHF
j_gene: TRBJ1-6
d_gene: .
v_gene: TRBV7-9
abundance: .

CDR3nt: TGTGCCAGTAGTATGGGGGGGGCCCGTAGCAATCAGCCCCAGCATTTT
CDR3aa: CASSMGGARSNQPQHF
j_gene: TRBJ1-5
d_gene: .
v_gene: TRBV19
abundance: .

CDR3nt: TGCGCCAGCACCCCGGGACAGTTAAACACTGAAGCTTTCTTT
CDR3aa: CASTPGQLNTEAFF
j_gene: TRBJ1-1
d_gene: TRBD1
v_gene: TRBV5-1
abundance: few

CDR3nt: TGTGCCAGCAGCTATACCGGGACAGGGAAACTCACTGAAGCTTTCTTT
CDR3aa: CASSYTGTGKLTEAFF
j_gene: TRBJ1-1
d_gene: TRBD1
v_gene: TRBV7-9
abundance: .

CDR3nt: TGTGCCAGCAGCCAAGGGACAGGGGCGGAGGCTGGGGGGGACTATAGATGGAGAGGTGGCTACACCTTC
CDR3aa: CASSQGTGAEAGGDYRWRGGYTF
j_gene: TRBJ1-2
d_gene: .
v_gene: TRBV12-1
abundance: .

CDR3nt: TGTGCCACCATGCGGGCCGAGGTAGATACGCAGTATTTT
CDR3aa: CATMRAEVDTQYF
j_gene: TRBJ2-3
d_gene: .
v_gene: TRBV15
abundance: .

CDR3nt: TGTGCCAGCAGCCCCCGCACTAGCCCCACCGGGGAGCTGTTTTTT
CDR3aa: CASSPRTSPTGELFF
j_gene: TRBJ2-2
d_gene: .
v_gene: TRBV3-1/TRBV3-2
abundance: once

CDR3nt: TGTGCCATCATGGGGGGGGTGAACACTGAAGCTTTCTTT
CDR3aa: CAIMGGVNTEAFF
j_gene: TRBJ1-1
d_gene: .
v_gene: TRBV10-3
abundance: .

CDR3nt: TGTGCCAGCAGTTATACGGGAGTGGGCACAGATACGCAGTATTTT
CDR3aa: CASSYTGVGTDTQYF
j_gene: TRBJ2-3
d_gene: .
v_gene: TRBV6-2/TRBV6-3
abundance: .